This entry features one T cell receptor beta chain sequence. Its matching antigen is unknown. The record originates from a study of cytomegalovirus exposure and HLA in healthy donors. The wider study: Some 91 million unique TCRs from HLA-typed donors were held in an early release of data.

The CDR3 totals 17 residues. The germline V gene has CDR1 MGHRA and CDR2 YSYEKL. The ends were cut back, 0 bases at V and 4 bases at J, with 18 bases in the middle. It was with 60 Vbeta and 13 Jbeta primers that the PCR ran. Assay used: immunoSEQ multiplex PCR; TCRdb lists only in-frame clones, some missing. The table shows around 62,000 clones, with about three quarters occurring only once. Findings of the study overall: As immune exposure information, only CMV serostatus was available. Rare TCR sequences predominated, though certain public TCRs were found in many donors.

Every donor was a healthy person donating bone marrow. The origin of this receptor is a man aged 40-55 years in good health and CMV-seronegative. The chain is built from TRBV4-1 and TRBJ1-1; no clear D gene. The sample taken for sequencing was PBMCs. The CDR3, as DNA: TGCGCCAGCAGCCAAGAGCGGGGTGGACCCCGGACCACTGAAGCTTTCTTT. Translated: CASSQERGGPRTTEAFF.